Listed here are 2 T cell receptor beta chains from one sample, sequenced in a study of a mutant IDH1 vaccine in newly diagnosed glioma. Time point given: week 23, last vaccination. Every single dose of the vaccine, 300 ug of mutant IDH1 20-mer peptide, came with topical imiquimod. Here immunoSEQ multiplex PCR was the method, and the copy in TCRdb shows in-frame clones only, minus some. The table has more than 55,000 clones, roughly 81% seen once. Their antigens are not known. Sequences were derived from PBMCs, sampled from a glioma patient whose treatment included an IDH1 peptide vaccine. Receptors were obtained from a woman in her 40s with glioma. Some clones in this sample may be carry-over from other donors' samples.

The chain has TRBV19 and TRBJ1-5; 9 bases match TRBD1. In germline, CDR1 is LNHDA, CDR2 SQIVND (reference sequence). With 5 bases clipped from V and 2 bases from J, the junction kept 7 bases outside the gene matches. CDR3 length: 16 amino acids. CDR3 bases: TGTGCCAGTAGTCTTACAGGGGGCGCGGGCAATCAGCCCCAGCATTTT. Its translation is CASSLTGGAGNQPQHF. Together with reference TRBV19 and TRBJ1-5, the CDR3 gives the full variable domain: DGGITQSPKYLFRKEGQNVTLSCEQNLNHDAMYWYRQDPGQGLRLIYYSQIVNDFQKGDIAEGYSVSREKKESFPLTVTSAQKNPTAFYLCASSLTGGAGNQPQHFGDGTRLSIL.

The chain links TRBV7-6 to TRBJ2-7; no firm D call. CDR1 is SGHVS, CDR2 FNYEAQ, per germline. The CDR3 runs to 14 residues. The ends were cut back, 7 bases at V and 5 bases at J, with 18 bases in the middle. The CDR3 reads CASTQMPSNHEQYF. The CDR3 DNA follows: TGTGCCAGCACCCAAATGCCCAGTAACCACGAGCAGTACTTC. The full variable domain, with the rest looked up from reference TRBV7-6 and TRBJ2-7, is GAGVSQSPRYKVTKRGQDVALRCDPISGHVSLYWYRQALGQGPEFLTYFNYEAQQDKSGLPNDRFSAERPEGSISTLTIQRTEQRDSAMYRCASTQMPSNHEQYFGPGTRLTVT.